These 32 T cell receptor beta chains share one sample of origin, sequenced in a study of shared clonotypes between healthy human individuals. Profiled with immunoSEQ multiplex PCR; TCRdb holds only in-frame clones, not every one. The sample records some 680,000 clones, around 78% being singletons. The sequencing input was memory CD4+ T cells sorted from blood. As for subset: CD45RA-negative fraction. These receptors originate from a woman aged 25 to 39 in good health.

The chain links TRBV5-1 to TRBJ1-4; D remains ambiguous. Looked up from germline, CDR1 is SGHRS and CDR2 is YFSETQ. CDR3 size: 12 residues. V gave up 4 bases and J gave up 7 bases, with 8 bases separating them. The CDR3 sequence is CASSPEGEKLFF. Here the CDR3 DNA reads TGCGCCAGCAGCCCCGAGGGTGAAAAACTGTTTTTT.

The J gene is TRBJ1-4, the V gene TRBV6-5; 9 bases agree with TRBD1. The CDR3 runs 15 residues. Trimming removed 6 bases from V and 9 bases from J; junction bases left unmatched: 11. Germline CDR1 reads MNHEY; CDR2 reads SVGAGI. For the CDR3, the DNA is TGTGCCAGCAGCCCGCCTGGGACAGGGACCAAAAAACTGTTTTTT. It specifies CASSPPGTGTKKLFF.

The V and J genes are TRBV18 and TRBJ1-5, with 7 nucleotides matching TRBD1. Trimming removed 5 bases from V and 4 bases from J; junction bases left unmatched: 2. The V gene's germline CDR1 is KGHSH and CDR2 LQKENI. The CDR3 extends over 13 amino acids. CDR3 in DNA: TGTGCCAGCTCATCGGGACAGAATCAGCCCCAGCATTTT. Protein sequence: CASSSGQNQPQHF. Drawing the rest from reference TRBV18 and TRBJ1-5, the complete variable domain is NAGVMQNPRHLVRRRGQEARLRCSPMKGHSHVYWYRQLPEEGLKFMVYLQKENIIDESGMPKERFSAEFPKEGPSILRIQQVVRGDSAAYFCASSSGQNQPQHFGDGTRLSIL.

This clone was detected once. The chain carries TRBV29-1 and TRBJ2-1, with D tentatively TRBD2 (5 bases). Trimming removed 7 bases at V and 0 bases at J, with 13 bases between. Per germline, CDR1 SQVTM and CDR2 ANQGSEA. This CDR3 region has 14 residues. The CDR3 region is CSAAVGGSYNEQFF. The CDR3 nucleotides are TGCAGCGCGGCTGTTGGAGGCTCCTACAATGAGCAGTTCTTC.

The V and J genes are TRBV7-2 and TRBJ2-7, with D perhaps matching TRBD1 or TRBD2 (5 bases each). The CDR3 is made up of 15 amino acids. V was pared by 6 bases and J by 0 bases, with 15 bases between. Germline CDR1 is SGHTA and CDR2 is FQGNSA. Written as DNA, the CDR3 is TGTGCCAGCAGTTGGGCGCAGGGAGCCTCCTACGAGCAGTACTTC. This translates into CASSWAQGASYEQYF.

This clone was seen just once. The chain uses TRBV5-1 and TRBJ2-2; 8 bases map to TRBD1. CDR1 is SGHRS, CDR2 YFSETQ, per germline. The ends lost 4 bases at V and 5 bases at J; junction bases unmatched: 10. The CDR3 runs to 16 residues. The CDR3 reads CASSGRTGSGTGELFF. CDR3 bases: TGCGCCAGCAGCGGACGGACAGGGTCAGGAACCGGGGAGCTGTTTTTT. The full variable domain, in which reference TRBV5-1 and TRBJ2-2 provide the parts outside the CDR3, is KAGVTQTPRYLIKTRGQQVTLSCSPISGHRSVSWYQQTPGQGLQFLFEYFSETQRNKGNFPGRFSGRQFSNSRSEMNVSTLELGDSALYLCASSGRTGSGTGELFFGEGSRLTVL.

The gene calls are TRBV7-2 and TRBJ1-4, with a weak D call TRBD1 (5 bases). The germline gives CDR1 SGHTA, CDR2 FQGNSA. CDR3 length equals 13 residues. Trimming cost V 5 bases and J 8 bases, with 12 bases left between them. CDR3 sequence: CASSAVRDEKLFF. CDR3 DNA sequence: TGTGCCAGCAGCGCCGTAAGGGACGAAAAACTGTTTTTT.

This clone showed up just a few times. CDR3 loop: CASRTSAGYEQYF. CDR3 DNA: TGTGCCAGCCGGACTAGCGCTGGATACGAGCAGTACTTC. The V gene is TRBV27, the J gene TRBJ2-7, with 9 bases that match TRBD2. Per germline, CDR1 MNHEY and CDR2 SMNVEV (reference sequence). The CDR3 has 13 amino acids. V trimming: 8 bases; J trimming: 4 bases; junction bases outside the gene matches: 6.

This clone was seen a single time. This sequence joins TRBV5-1 and TRBJ2-3, with a weak D call TRBD2 (5 bases). CDR1 is SGHRS and CDR2 is YFSETQ in the germline V gene. This CDR3 region has 15 residues. Trimming cost V 0 bases and J 5 bases, with 13 bases left between them. This CDR3 is CASSLVARVGDTQYF. The DNA of the CDR3 is TGCGCCAGCAGCTTGGTGGCGCGGGTGGGAGATACGCAGTATTTT. Combining the CDR3 with reference TRBV5-1 and TRBJ2-3 gives the whole variable domain KAGVTQTPRYLIKTRGQQVTLSCSPISGHRSVSWYQQTPGQGLQFLFEYFSETQRNKGNFPGRFSGRQFSNSRSEMNVSTLELGDSALYLCASSLVARVGDTQYFGPGTRLTVL.

The chain combines TRBV5-4 with TRBJ2-1; 16 nucleotides line up with TRBD2. V lost 4 bases and J lost 3; bases outside the gene matches: 10. This CDR3 contains 19 residues. Germline values: CDR1 SGHNT, CDR2 YYREEE (reference sequence). CDR3 sequence (DNA): TGTGCCAGCAGCCCCGCGGGACTAGCGGGAGGGCCTAACTACAATGAGCAGTTCTTC. Residues: CASSPAGLAGGPNYNEQFF. Together with reference TRBV5-4 and TRBJ2-1, the CDR3 gives the full variable domain: ETGVTQSPTHLIKTRGQQVTLRCSSQSGHNTVSWYQQALGQGPQFIFQYYREEENGRGNFPPRFSGLQFPNYSSELNVNALELDDSALYLCASSPAGLAGGPNYNEQFFGPGTRLTVL.

J is TRBJ2-3 and V is TRBV18; D is possibly TRBD2 (5 bases). The germline V gene encodes CDR1 KGHSH and CDR2 LQKENI. V shed 3 bases and J shed 4 bases, with 20 bases lying between them. The CDR3 loop spans 17 amino acids. This CDR3 is CASSPGFGIGGPDTQYF. For the CDR3, the DNA is TGTGCCAGCTCACCGGGTTTTGGGATCGGAGGTCCAGATACGCAGTATTTT.

The chain combines TRBV6-1 with TRBJ1-2; D possibly corresponds to TRBD1 (6 bases). V was cut by 4 bases and J by 2 bases, with 14 bases left in between. The CDR3 runs to 15 residues. Germline CDR1 is MNHNS and CDR2 is SASEGT. This CDR3 reads CASSGGGRRNYGYTF. The CDR3 DNA is TGTGCCAGCAGTGGAGGGGGTAGGCGGAACTATGGCTACACCTTC.

The V and J genes are TRBV19 and TRBJ2-4; D perhaps matches TRBD1 (5 bases). V lost 9 bases to trimming and J lost 0 bases, with 21 bases between them. The germline gives CDR1 LNHDA, CDR2 SQIVND (reference sequence). This CDR3 region has 17 residues. The CDR3, as DNA: TGTGCCAGCTGGCCAGGGCCTAACAGTCTAGCCAAAAACATTCAGTACTTC. It encodes CASWPGPNSLAKNIQYF.

The chain combines TRBV7-3 with TRBJ2-5, with 10 bases fitting TRBD1. The DNA end lines up better with TRBJ2-7; the J call may be wrong. CDR1 is SGHTA, CDR2 FQGTGA, per germline. The length of the CDR3 is 14 residues. CDR3 protein: CASSPGQGGNEQYF. CDR3 in DNA: TGTGCCAGCAGCCCAGGACAGGGGGGGAACGAGCAGTACTTC.

The chain recombines TRBV2 with TRBJ1-4; D gene unclear. Looked up from germline, CDR1 is SNHLY and CDR2 is FYNNEI. V was cut by 8 bases and J by 5 bases, with 18 bases left in between. This CDR3 is built from 15 residues. The CDR3 is CASHRASGPNEKLFF. The CDR3 DNA follows: TGTGCCAGCCATAGGGCGTCGGGCCCAAATGAAAAACTGTTTTTT.

CDR3 sequence: CASSRETRGVRNEQFF. CDR3 sequence (DNA): TGTGCCAGCAGCCGTGAAACTAGGGGGGTCCGAAATGAGCAGTTCTTC. The chain carries TRBV7-2 and TRBJ2-1; D possibly uses TRBD1 or TRBD2 (6 bases each). Germline V gene data show CDR1 as SGHTA and CDR2 as FQGNSA. V was clipped by 5 bases and J by 7 bases, with 21 bases between them. The CDR3 runs 16 residues.

This clone showed up just a few times. The rearrangement joins TRBV6-1 to TRBJ2-1; 7 nucleotides align to TRBD2. The CDR3 is made up of 15 amino acids. Trimming at V came to 3 bases and at J to 9 bases, leaving 11 bases not matched to a gene. CDR1 is MNHNS and CDR2 is SASEGT in the germline V gene. The CDR3, as DNA: TGTGCCAGCAGTGACCAAATGACCGGGACTACTGAGCAGTTCTTC. It encodes CASSDQMTGTTEQFF.

The CDR3 DNA follows: TGTGCCAGCAGGGGACAGGGGAGGATTGAAAAACTGTTTTTT. Its translation is CASRGQGRIEKLFF. The chain employs TRBV2 and TRBJ1-4, with 10 bases that match TRBD1. CDR1 and CDR2 from the germline V gene are SNHLY and FYNNEI. The CDR3 length is 14 residues. With V trimmed by 6 bases and J by 7 bases, 5 bases remained unmatched.

This clone was seen a few times. This CDR3 reads CASSWGQSYTEAFF. The CDR3 DNA reads TGCGCCAGCAGCTGGGGACAATCATACACTGAAGCTTTCTTT. The gene calls are TRBV5-1 and TRBJ1-1; the D gene is possibly TRBD1 (6 bases). The CDR3 covers 14 residues. Germline loops: CDR1 SGHRS, CDR2 YFSETQ. Trimming shortened V by 3 bases and J by 3 bases, and 12 bases separated the two germline ends.

The J gene is TRBJ1-5, the V gene TRBV27; D not resolved. Deletions cut 6 bases from V and 7 bases from J, with 10 bases between. The CDR3 length is 12 residues. Germline V gene data show CDR1 as MNHEY and CDR2 as SMNVEV (reference sequence). The CDR3 DNA reads as TGTGCCAGCAGAGAATTAGGGCAGCCCCAGCATTTT. Translated: CASRELGQPQHF.

This chain links TRBV4-2 with TRBJ2-6, with D possibly matching TRBD2 (5 bases). CDR1 is LGHNA and CDR2 is YNFKEQ in the germline V gene. The CDR3 contains 16 residues. V was cut by 1 base and J by 0 bases, with 7 bases left in between. CDR3: CASSQVGSSGANVLTF. The CDR3, as DNA: TGTGCCAGCAGCCAAGTGGGGAGCTCTGGGGCCAACGTCCTGACTTTC.

The genes are TRBV28 and TRBJ1-5; D is perhaps TRBD1 (6 bases). The germline V and J ends were trimmed by 2 bases and 2 bases, with 13 bases remaining between them. Germline CDR1 and CDR2: MDHEN and SYDVKM. This CDR3 comprises 16 residues. As DNA, the CDR3 is TGTGCCAGCAGTTTAACCACAGGGAGTGGCAATCAGCCCCAGCATTTT. It codes for CASSLTTGSGNQPQHF.

This rearrangement joins TRBV29-1 to TRBJ2-7; maybe TRBD2 (5 bases). The germline V and J ends were trimmed by 7 bases and 3 bases, with 16 bases remaining between them. Germline V gives CDR1 SQVTM, CDR2 ANQGSEA. This CDR3 has 13 residues. CDR3 residues: CSATFSDNYEQYF. CDR3 coding DNA: TGCAGCGCAACTTTTAGCGATAACTACGAGCAGTACTTC.

The chain employs TRBV19 and TRBJ2-7; TRBD1 aligns across 9 bases. This CDR3 spans 14 amino acids. V was clipped by 5 bases and J by 2 bases; unmatched bases: 4. CDR1 is LNHDA and CDR2 is SQIVND in the germline V gene (reference sequence). The CDR3 protein is CASSRDREAYEQYF. In DNA, the CDR3 is TGTGCCAGTAGTCGGGACAGGGAAGCCTACGAGCAGTACTTC.

This chain links TRBV9 with TRBJ2-3, with D possibly being TRBD2 (6 bases). The CDR3 runs 14 residues. V gave up 3 bases and J gave up 8 bases, with 16 bases separating them. CDR1 and CDR2 from the germline V gene are SGDLS and YYNGEE. The DNA of the CDR3 is TGTGCCAGCAGCGAGAGAGTCGCCGGGGGTACGCAGTATTTT. Its translation: CASSERVAGGTQYF.

The CDR3 region is CASSIPSGRARGEQFF. The CDR3 DNA follows: TGTGCCAGTAGTATACCTAGCGGGAGGGCCCGTGGTGAGCAGTTCTTC. The gene calls are TRBV19 and TRBJ2-1, with 12 bases identical to TRBD2. Germline V gene sequence: CDR1 LNHDA, CDR2 SQIVND (reference sequence). Trimming at V came to 2 bases and at J to 9 bases, leaving 8 bases not matched to a gene. The CDR3 spans 16 residues.

V and J are TRBV19 and TRBJ1-2; 7 bases align to TRBD1. CDR1 LNHDA and CDR2 SQIVND come from the germline V gene (reference sequence). V gave up 3 bases and J gave up 4 bases; unmatched junction bases: 8. The CDR3 extends over 15 amino acids. CDR3 nucleotide sequence: TGTGCCAGTAGTATCAGAGACAGGGCCCGCTATGGCTACACCTTC. It translates to CASSIRDRARYGYTF.

This sequence joins TRBV29-1 and TRBJ2-5; TRBD1 matches 10 bases. Trimming cost V 4 bases and J 5 bases; bases outside gene matches: 4. The germline gives CDR1 SQVTM, CDR2 ANQGSEA. This CDR3 has 13 residues. CDR3 bases: TGCAGCGTTGTGGGGACAGGGGTGGAGACCCAGTACTTC. Encoded protein: CSVVGTGVETQYF.

V is TRBV7-8 and J is TRBJ2-5, with 7 bases fitting TRBD2. The end of the DNA fits TRBJ2-7 better, so the J call may be wrong. Germline assignment: CDR1 SGHVS and CDR2 FQNEAQ. CDR3 length: 14 residues. CDR3 coding DNA: TGTGCCAGCAGCGACCTAGCGGCTAACTACGAGCAGTACTTC. As protein: CASSDLAANYEQYF.

The CDR3 sequence: CASSIPEFSSYEQYF. The CDR3 region has the DNA TGTGCCTCCAGTATTCCCGAATTTAGCTCCTACGAGCAGTACTTC. This chain uses TRBV28 with TRBJ2-7; D uncertain. CDR1 and CDR2 (germline): MDHEN, SYDVKM. The CDR3 is 15 amino acids. Trimming left V 11 bases short and J 0 bases short, with 20 bases between.

V usage is TRBV19 and J usage is TRBJ1-3; D gene ambiguous. Between the trimmed V and J ends, which lost 2 bases and 0 bases, there was a span of 14 bases. The CDR3 totals 17 residues. Germline assignment: CDR1 LNHDA and CDR2 SQIVND (reference sequence). CDR3 bases: TGTGCCAGTAGTATATCCGGGCAGCTCAGCTCTGGAAACACCATATATTTT. Protein: CASSISGQLSSGNTIYF.

This chain joins TRBV6-6 and TRBJ1-5, with 9 bases aligning to TRBD1. The trim removed 6 bases at V and 4 bases at J, leaving 7 bases unmatched. The CDR3 totals 15 residues. CDR1 and CDR2 (germline): MNHNY, SVGAGI (reference sequence). In DNA, the CDR3 is TGTGCCAGCAGATCCGGGACAGGGACAAATCAGCCCCAGCATTTT. Residues: CASRSGTGTNQPQHF.